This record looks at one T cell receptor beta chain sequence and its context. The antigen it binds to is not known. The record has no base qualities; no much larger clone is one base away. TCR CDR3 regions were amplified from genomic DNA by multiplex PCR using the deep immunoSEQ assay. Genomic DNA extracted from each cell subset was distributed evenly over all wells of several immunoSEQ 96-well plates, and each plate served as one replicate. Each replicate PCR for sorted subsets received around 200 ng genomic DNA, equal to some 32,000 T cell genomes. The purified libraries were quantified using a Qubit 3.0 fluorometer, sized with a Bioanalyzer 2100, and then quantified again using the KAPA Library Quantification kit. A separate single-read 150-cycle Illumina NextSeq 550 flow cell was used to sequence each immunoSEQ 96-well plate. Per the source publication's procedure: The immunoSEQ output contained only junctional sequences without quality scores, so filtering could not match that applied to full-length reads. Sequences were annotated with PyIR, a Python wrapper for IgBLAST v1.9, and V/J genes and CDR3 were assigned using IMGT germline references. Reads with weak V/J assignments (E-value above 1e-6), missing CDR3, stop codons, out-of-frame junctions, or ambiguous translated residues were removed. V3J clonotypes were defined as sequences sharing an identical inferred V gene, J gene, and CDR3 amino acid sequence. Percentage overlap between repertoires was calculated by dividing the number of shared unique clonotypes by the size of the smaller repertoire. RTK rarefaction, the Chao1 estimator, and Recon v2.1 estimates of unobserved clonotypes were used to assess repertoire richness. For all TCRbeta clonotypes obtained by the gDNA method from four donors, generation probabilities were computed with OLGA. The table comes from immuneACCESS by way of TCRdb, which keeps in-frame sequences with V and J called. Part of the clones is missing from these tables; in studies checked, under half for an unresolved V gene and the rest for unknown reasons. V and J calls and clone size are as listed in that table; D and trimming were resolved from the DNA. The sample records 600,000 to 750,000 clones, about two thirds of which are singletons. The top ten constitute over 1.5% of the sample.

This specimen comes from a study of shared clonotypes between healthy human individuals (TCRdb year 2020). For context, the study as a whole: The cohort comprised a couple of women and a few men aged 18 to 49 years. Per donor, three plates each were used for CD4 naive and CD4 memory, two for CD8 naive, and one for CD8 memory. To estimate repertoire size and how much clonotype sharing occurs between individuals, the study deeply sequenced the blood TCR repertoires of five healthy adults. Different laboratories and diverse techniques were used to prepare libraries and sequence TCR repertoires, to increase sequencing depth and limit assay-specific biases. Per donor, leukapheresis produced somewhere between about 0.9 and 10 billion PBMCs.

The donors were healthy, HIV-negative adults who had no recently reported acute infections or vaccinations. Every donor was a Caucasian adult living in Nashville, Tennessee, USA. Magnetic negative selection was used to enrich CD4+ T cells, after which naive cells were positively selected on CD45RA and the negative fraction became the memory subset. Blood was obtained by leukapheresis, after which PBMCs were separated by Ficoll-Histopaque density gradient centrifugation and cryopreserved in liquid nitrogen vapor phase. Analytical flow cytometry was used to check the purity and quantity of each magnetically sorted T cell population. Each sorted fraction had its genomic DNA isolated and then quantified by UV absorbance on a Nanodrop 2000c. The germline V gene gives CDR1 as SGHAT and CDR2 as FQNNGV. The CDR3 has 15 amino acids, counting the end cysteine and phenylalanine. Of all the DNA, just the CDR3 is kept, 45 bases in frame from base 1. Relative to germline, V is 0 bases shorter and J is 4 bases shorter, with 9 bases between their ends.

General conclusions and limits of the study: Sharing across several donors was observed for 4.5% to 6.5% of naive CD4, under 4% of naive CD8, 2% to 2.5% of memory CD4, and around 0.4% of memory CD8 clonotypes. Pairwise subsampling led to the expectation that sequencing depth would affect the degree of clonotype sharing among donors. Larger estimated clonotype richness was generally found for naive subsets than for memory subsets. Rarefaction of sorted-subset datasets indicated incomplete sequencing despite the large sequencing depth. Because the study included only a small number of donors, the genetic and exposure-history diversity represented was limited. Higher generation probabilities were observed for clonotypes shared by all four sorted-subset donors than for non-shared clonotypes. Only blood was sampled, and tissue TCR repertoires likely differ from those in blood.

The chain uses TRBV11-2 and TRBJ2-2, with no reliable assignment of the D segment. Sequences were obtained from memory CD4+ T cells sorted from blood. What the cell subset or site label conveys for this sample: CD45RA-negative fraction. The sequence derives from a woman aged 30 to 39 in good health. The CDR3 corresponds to CASSLDRRITGELFF. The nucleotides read TGTGCCAGCAGCTTAGATAGAAGGATCACCGGGGAGCTGTTTTTT.